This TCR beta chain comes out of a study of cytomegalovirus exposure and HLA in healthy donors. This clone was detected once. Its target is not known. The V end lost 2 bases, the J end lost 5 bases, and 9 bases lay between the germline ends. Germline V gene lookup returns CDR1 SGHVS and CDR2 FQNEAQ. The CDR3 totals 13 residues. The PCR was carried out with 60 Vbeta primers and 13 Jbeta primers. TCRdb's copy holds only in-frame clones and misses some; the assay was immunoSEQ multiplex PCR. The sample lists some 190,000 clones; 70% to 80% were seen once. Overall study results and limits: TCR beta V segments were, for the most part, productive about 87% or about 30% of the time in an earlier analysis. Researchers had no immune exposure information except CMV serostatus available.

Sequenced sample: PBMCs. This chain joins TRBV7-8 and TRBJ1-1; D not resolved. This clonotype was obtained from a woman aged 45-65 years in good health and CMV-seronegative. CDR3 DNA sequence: TGTGCCAGCAGCTTAACGACAAGGACTGAAGCTTTCTTT. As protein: CASSLTTRTEAFF.